The rows below give T cell receptor beta chains drawn from one sample of a study of T-cell reconstitution after alpha-beta-depleted transplantation in children. TCRdb recomputed calls from the PCR reads with MiXCR, one row per CDR3 protein. The table shows over 150,000 distinct CDR3 sequences, with 6.3% occurring only once. The source was PBMCs, collected before TCRalphabeta/CD19-depleted stem cell transplant. These receptors all come from a girl under three years old with combined immunodeficiency, due to receive a stem cell transplant. Both conserved end residues are part of each CDR3. D genes are given only for firm matches. Not all rows give a size; the values are once, few, many and, for expanded clones, a class.

v_call	clone_size	j_call	d_call	cdr3_nt	cdr3_aa
TRBV29-1	few	TRBJ2-7	TRBD2	TGCAGCGTCCTTACTAGCGGGAGTTACGAGCAGTACTTC	CSVLTSGSYEQYF
TRBV11-2	.	TRBJ2-1	TRBD2	TGTGCCAGCAGCTTAATTGGCCTAGCGGGTGGCTCCTACAATGAGCAGTTCTTC	CASSLIGLAGGSYNEQFF
TRBV7-9	few	TRBJ2-1	.	TGTGCCAGCAGCTTAACGTTTCGTAGCGGTCTGTACAATGAGCAGTTCTTC	CASSLTFRSGLYNEQFF
TRBV5-1	few	TRBJ1-1	.	TGCGCCAGCAGCTTGGCGGGGGGTTTGGGCACTGAAGCTTTCTTT	CASSLAGGLGTEAFF
TRBV9	many	TRBJ2-1	.	TGTGCCAGCGCCGGGGAAACTGCGGGCTCCTACAATGAGCAGTTCTTC	CASAGETAGSYNEQFF
TRBV28	many	TRBJ2-3	.	TGTGCCAGCAGTTTCAATGGGGATACGCAGTATTTT	CASSFNGDTQYF
TRBV29-1	many	TRBJ1-5	TRBD1	TGCAGCGTTCAGGGGGATAGCAATCAGCCCCAGCATTTT	CSVQGDSNQPQHF
TRBV7-2	many	TRBJ1-1	.	TGTGCCAGCAGCTGGCGGAACACTGAAGCTTTCTTT	CASSWRNTEAFF
TRBV12-3/TRBV12-4	many	TRBJ2-1	TRBD2	TGTGCCAGCAGAGAGCGGGGTTCCTACAATGAGCAGTTCTTC	CASRERGSYNEQFF
TRBV4-1	many	TRBJ1-6	TRBD1	TGCGCCAGCAGCCATAGGACAGGGAAGGTCGGTTCACCCCTCCACTTT	CASSHRTGKVGSPLHF
TRBV30	.	TRBJ2-3	TRBD1	TGTGCCTACAGGGGGCTAAGCACAGATACGCAGTATTTT	CAYRGLSTDTQYF
TRBV6-4	many	TRBJ2-2	TRBD1	TGTGCCAGCAGTCCTCAAGGGGGCCGGAACACCGGGGAGCTGTTTTTT	CASSPQGGRNTGELFF
TRBV7-2	many	TRBJ2-1	.	TGTGCCAGCAGCTCCGGGACTTTGGAGCAGTTCTTC	CASSSGTLEQFF
TRBV4-3	many	TRBJ2-5	.	TGCGCCAGCAGCCAAGACTGGAGGGCGGAACAAGAGACCCAGTACTTC	CASSQDWRAEQETQYF
TRBV10-3	many	TRBJ1-1	.	TGTGCCATCAGTCAGAGAGGGGGAGACACTGAAGCTTTCTTT	CAISQRGGDTEAFF
TRBV24-1	few	TRBJ1-5	.	TGTGCCACCAGTGGGCAGACAGATAGCAATCAGCCCCAGCATTTT	CATSGQTDSNQPQHF
TRBV4-1	few	TRBJ1-1	.	TGCGCCAGCAGCGAAATGACGATCCCCCCCACTGAAGCTTTCTTT	CASSEMTIPPTEAFF
TRBV27	many	TRBJ1-5	.	TGTGCCAGCAGTTTAGGGGAACACCAGCCCCAGCATTTT	CASSLGEHQPQHF
TRBV28	.	TRBJ1-5	.	TGTGCCAGCAGTTTATTAAGGGTGGGGGGGAGTCAGCCCCAGCATTTT	CASSLLRVGGSQPQHF
TRBV28	.	TRBJ2-7	.	TGTGCCAGCAGTCCATCGAGTGGGGGTTCCTACGAGCAGTACTTC	CASSPSSGGSYEQYF
TRBV20-1	many	TRBJ2-7	TRBD2	TGCAGTGCTAGAGTGATGACTAGCGTCAATCCTTCCTACGAGCAGTACTTC	CSARVMTSVNPSYEQYF
TRBV7-3	many	TRBJ2-7	TRBD1	TGTGCCAGCAGCTTAACGGGACAGTTTTATGAGCAGTACTTC	CASSLTGQFYEQYF
TRBV5-1	few	TRBJ2-1	TRBD2	TGCGCCAGCAGCTTGAATCCTAGCGGGGGGAACAATGAGCAGTTCTTC	CASSLNPSGGNNEQFF